Listed below are T cell receptor beta chains from one sample, sequenced in a study of blood T cell repertoires in COVID-19. Produced via immunoSEQ multiplex PCR; TCRdb's table is partial and in-frame only. The data contain some 200,000 clones, around 84% of them seen just once; the ten biggest clones take up about 6%. Source material: peripheral blood. These receptors came from an elderly man with acute or convalescent COVID-19. CDR3s leave out the opening cysteine and the closing phenylalanine or tryptophan.

TRBV24-1	TRBJ2-3	16	ATSDGPGAGGLPDTQY
TRBV19	TRBJ2-2	15	ASSIVGAGVETGELF
TRBV6-5	TRBJ1-3	13	ASSTGSGSGNTIY
TRBV28	TRBJ1-1	13	ASSIGGGENTEAF
TRBV9	TRBJ2-7	13	ASSVGPSGSYEQY
TRBV10-1	TRBJ1-2	14	ASKDRRLLANYGYT
TRBV28	TRBJ2-6	11	ASRESGANVLT
TRBV11-2	TRBJ2-5	13	ASSPWTGTQETQY
TRBV2	TRBJ1-1	11	ASGKDSNTEAF
TRBV14	TRBJ2-3	14	ASSTDRGRFSDTQY
TRBV19	TRBJ1-2	11	ASSADRVGGYT
TRBV18	TRBJ2-3	17	ASSPMVLAGGTSTDTQY
TRBV28	TRBJ1-2	12	ASSLYGATVGYT
TRBV27	TRBJ2-7	14	ASSPRRGQGLYEQY
TRBV6-5	TRBJ1-1	10	ATRDRGFEAF
TRBV6-2/TRBV6-3	TRBJ2-3	12	ASSYTAGTDTQY
TRBV5-6	TRBJ2-7	12	ASSLAGSFYEQY
TRBV5-4	TRBJ2-6	15	ASSLGGGVSGANVLT
TRBV30	TRBJ2-1	9	AWMVGVGQF
TRBV27	TRBJ1-6	12	ASSITGTPRALH
TRBV7-9	TRBJ1-4	12	ASSLGHPREKLF
TRBV7-2	TRBJ2-3	12	ASSSYTSTDTQY
TRBV19	TRBJ2-5	11	ASSIDRGETQY
TRBV7-9	TRBJ1-2	11	ASSQGQLYGYT
TRBV7-3	TRBJ2-1	15	ASSSMPLAGGLNEQF
TRBV10-2	TRBJ2-5	11	ASSGQGPETQY
TRBV10-3	TRBJ2-2	11	AIGQSNTGELF
TRBV7-2	TRBJ2-1	13	ASSLSSGGYNEQF
TRBV5-1	TRBJ2-2	12	ASSLGQYTGELF
TRBV11-3	TRBJ1-6	14	ASSLRESSYNSPLH
TRBV10-3	TRBJ1-5	13	AISDSRQGNQPQH
TRBV10-1	TRBJ1-1	12	ASSPGRSLPEAF
TRBV6-5	TRBJ2-1	12	ASSYASGANEQF
TRBV25-1	TRBJ2-1	12	ASSESGAYNEQF
TRBV7-3	TRBJ1-2	13	ASSPQGRNDYGYT
TRBV15	TRBJ1-1	10	ATSSHTGYAF
TRBV27	TRBJ1-2	12	ASSRGQGHYGYT
TRBV6-4	TRBJ2-3	13	ASSDQQGSTDTQY
TRBV5-6	TRBJ2-2	13	ASSSDTWGAGELF
TRBV12-3/TRBV12-4	TRBJ2-5	11	ASTRDSEETQY
TRBV27	TRBJ2-5	11	ASRLGQGATQY